This T cell receptor beta chain was observed in a study of CD8 T cells in ankylosing spondylitis (dated by TCRdb to about 2017). Context from the whole study: The study profiled T cell receptor beta repertoires in healthy donors and ankylosing spondylitis patients to find disease-linked TCR variants. The full study cohort comprised roughly 24 ankylosing spondylitis patients and over a hundred healthy donors. Peripheral blood samples were taken, and synovial fluid was additionally collected from ankylosing spondylitis patients. Here is what the overall study found, with its caveats: Some motif variants were previously reported in synovial fluid and blood of reactive arthritis patients, suggesting common disease-initiation mechanisms. The disease-linked clones had a CD8+ phenotype and were found at relatively low frequencies in peripheral blood. A TCR beta motif made up of roughly eight highly homologous amino acid variants appeared to be characteristic of blood from ankylosing spondylitis patients. The disease-linked clones were reported to be significantly enriched in matched synovial fluid samples from ankylosing spondylitis patients.

The sequencer was an Illumina HiSeq 2500. Quantitative 5'-RACE with molecular barcodes was the method used to prepare the TCR beta libraries. The published analysis was carried out like this. Disease-linked TCR variants were identified with a new computational method built on a probabilistic model of VDJ rearrangement. In TCRdb, the public reads were trimmed at Q25 with fastp and aligned with MiXCR, with productive beta chains retained. Rows matching on CDR3 protein sequence are summarized as one entry with the most common DNA and genes. These V and J calls originate from TCRdb's pipeline instead of the authors' own analysis. The sample has a few hundred thousand distinct CDR3 sequences on record, around 10% of them singletons. The ten largest account for 6% to 8% of the sample. This clonotype showed up many times. Its antigen is still unknown. The record has no base qualities; no much larger clone is one base away.

Sequenced material: blood, either unsorted or a sorted T cell fraction (not recorded which). The clonotype was recovered from a male donor with ankylosing spondylitis or in good health (not recorded which).

The nucleotide sequence reads TGCAGTGCAAGCGGGACAGGAGCCACCTACGAGCAGTACTTC. It specifies CSASGTGATYEQYF. The chain joins TRBV20-1 to TRBJ2-7; a tentative D match to TRBD1 spans 8 bases. Including the terminal cysteine and phenylalanine, the CDR3 comprises 14 residues. Only CDR3 DNA is held: 42 bases, read in frame from base 1. The V end loses 6 bases and the J end loses 2 bases, and a stretch of 17 bases separates them. CDR1 and CDR2 (DFQATT, SNEGSKA) derive from the germline V gene (reference sequence).